This is a list of T cell receptor beta chains from one sample in a study of cytomegalovirus exposure and HLA in healthy donors. Libraries were prepared by immunoSEQ multiplex PCR; TCRdb keeps only in-frame clonotypes and omits some of them. The sample has around 65,000 clones; almost 70% are singletons. The sequencing input was PBMCs. All receptors come from a middle-aged man in good health and CMV-seropositive. The CDR3 runs from the conserved cysteine through the conserved F or W.

>TRBV11-1
CASRAGLATGELFF
>TRBV6-4
CASRAGKDHISPLHF
>TRBV4-2
CASSQNSLGVGSGNTIYF
>TRBV4-1
CASSQVGGRAGGETQYF
>TRBV6-1
CASSDLGGGNYEQYF
>TRBV7-9
CASSLGVSPQHF
>TRBV5-1
CASSTQGSGRGDEQYF
>TRBV7-2
CASSSGLNEKLFF
>TRBV30
CAWTSGVAFGAFF
>TRBV6-5
CASSYSESGYTF
>TRBV7-8
CASSLITASAEQFF
>TRBV10-3
CAISVRAGGHMSRDEQFF
>TRBV7-2
CASSLIAGGSSYEQYF
>TRBV30
CACGDSTYEQYF
>TRBV19
CASSISSGNYGYTF
>TRBV29-1
CSVYKQKAAYEQYF
>TRBV7-6
CASSLGPGGKIRGYTF
>TRBV5-1
CASSGDGLTEAFF
>TRBV7-2
CASSVGRRETQYF
>TRBV23-1
CASSQTGGACGYTF
>TRBV4-1
CASSQLTGGYTF
>TRBV30
CAWRLSPQETQYF
>TRBV4-2
CASSQDPYSGGPYNEQFF